There are a few counts of the clone carrying this T cell receptor beta chain. Time point reported: newly diagnosed GD, antithyroid drugs for less than 3 months. With RNA extracted from PBMCs as input, the TCR library was made. A blood draw put 8 to 10 milliliters of peripheral blood into EDTA tubes. V was pared by 6 bases and J by 5 bases, with 12 bases between. There are 13 residues in the CDR3. Per the germline V gene, CDR1 is PRHDT and CDR2 is FYEKMQ (reference sequence). This sample was taken from a study of regulatory T cells in long-lasting Graves disease. Libraries of TCR beta came from iRepertoire HTBI primers plus Arm-PCR of CDR3 regions. Each CDR3 protein gets one entry after TCRdb re-called the multiplex PCR reads with MiXCR. The data hold a few hundred thousand distinct CDR3 sequences, with 20% observed a single time.

This TCR derives from a female donor with Graves disease. This rearrangement joins TRBV13 to TRBJ2-3; D remains unclear. The sample here was peripheral blood mononuclear cells (PBMCs), taken at new diagnosis, from a patient treated with antithyroid drugs. The CDR3 coding sequence is TGTGCCAGCAGTTTAAAGGTCCAAGATACGCAGTATTTT. Translating it yields CASSLKVQDTQYF.